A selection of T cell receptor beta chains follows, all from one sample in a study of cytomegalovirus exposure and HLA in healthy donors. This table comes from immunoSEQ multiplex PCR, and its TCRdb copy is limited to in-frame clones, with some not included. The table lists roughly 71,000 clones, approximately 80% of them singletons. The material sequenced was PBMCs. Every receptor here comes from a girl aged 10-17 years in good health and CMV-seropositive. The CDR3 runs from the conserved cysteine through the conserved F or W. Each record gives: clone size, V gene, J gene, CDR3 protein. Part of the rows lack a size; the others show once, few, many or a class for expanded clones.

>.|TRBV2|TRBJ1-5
CASSEGQINQPQHF
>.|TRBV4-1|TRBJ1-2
CASSQDRDRETVWDYGYTF
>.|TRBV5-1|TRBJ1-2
CASSYDSLYGYTF
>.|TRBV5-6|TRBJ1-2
CASSQDSYYGYTF
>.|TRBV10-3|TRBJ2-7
CAISEGTNYEQYF
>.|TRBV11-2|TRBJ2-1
CASSPAWGQGYNEQFF
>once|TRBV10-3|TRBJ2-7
CAISGGGGSSYEQCF
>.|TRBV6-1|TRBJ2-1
CASSTGASYNEQFF
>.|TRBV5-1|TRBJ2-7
CASSLVGATQYF
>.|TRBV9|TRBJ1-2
CASSVLGGNGYTF
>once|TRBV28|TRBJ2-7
CASSLIYGEGLYEQYF
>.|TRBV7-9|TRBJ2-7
CASSYPLRTTPDEQYF
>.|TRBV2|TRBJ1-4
CASRPTGKSEKLFF
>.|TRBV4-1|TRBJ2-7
CASSQVDMGLARGEQYF
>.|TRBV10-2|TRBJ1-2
CASSDRRSLANYGYTF
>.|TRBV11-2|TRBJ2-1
CASSSSTSGMNNEQFF
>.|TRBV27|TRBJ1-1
CATKVGGNTEAFF
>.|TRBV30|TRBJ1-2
CAWSRDRGGYTF
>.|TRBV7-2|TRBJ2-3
CASSSRSGSFNTQYF
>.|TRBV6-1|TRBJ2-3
CASSEWRETSTDTQYF
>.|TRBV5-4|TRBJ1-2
CASGKTEHYGYTF
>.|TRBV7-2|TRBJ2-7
CASSPREGYEQYF
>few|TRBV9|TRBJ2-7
CASSGTSGYEQYF
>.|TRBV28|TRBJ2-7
CASRLAETGLVKQYF
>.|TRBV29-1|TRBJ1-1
CSVEPTNTEAFF
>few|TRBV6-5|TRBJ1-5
CASSYGGSNQPQHF
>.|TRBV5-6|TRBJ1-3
CASSSNRGNTIYF
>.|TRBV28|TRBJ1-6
CASSRPTANHSPLHF
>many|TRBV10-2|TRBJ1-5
CASGSGRRNQPQHF
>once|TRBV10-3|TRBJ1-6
CASGGEINSPLHF
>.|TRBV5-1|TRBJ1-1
CASSSPGAEAFF
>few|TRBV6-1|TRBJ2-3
CASSDAASGTDTQYF
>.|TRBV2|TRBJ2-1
CASRGAPYEQFF
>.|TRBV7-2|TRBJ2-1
CASSLAASGGYNEQFF
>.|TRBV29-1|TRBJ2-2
CSVLFRPGELFF
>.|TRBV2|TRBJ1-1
CASFRDRAGTEAFF
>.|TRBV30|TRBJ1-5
CAWGTGRNQPQHF
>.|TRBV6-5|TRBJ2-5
CASSYVRETQYF
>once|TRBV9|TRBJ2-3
CASSGTGPTDTQYF
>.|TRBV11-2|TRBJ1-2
CASSLAGNYGYTF
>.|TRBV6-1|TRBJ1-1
CASSRGEAFF
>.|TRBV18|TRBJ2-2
CASSPYTDSPELFF
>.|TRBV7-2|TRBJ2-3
CASSFEADTQYF
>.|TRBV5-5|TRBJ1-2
CASSFGGNGGYTF
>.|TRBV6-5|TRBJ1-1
CASSLGGGSTEAFF
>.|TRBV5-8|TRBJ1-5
CASSLDGTQLGQPQHF
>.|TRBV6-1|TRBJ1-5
CASRGRGTSNQPQHF
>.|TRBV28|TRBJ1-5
CASTPERGRIYSNQPQHF
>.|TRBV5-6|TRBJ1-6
CASRLRGQGKPLHF